This TCR beta chain was identified during a study of beta chain features in type 1 diabetes. As regards this clone: Its antigen is not identified.

cDNA synthesis used the whole RNA isolate, giving expressed TCRB sequences. Using immunoSEQ multiplex PCR, the repertoire was profiled, and TCRdb retains in-frame clones only, with some absent. The sample has more than 300,000 clones; around 12% are singletons. Study-wide results and caveats: A cDNA-based sequencing approach could over-represent cells with high TCR expression.

Trimming cost V 5 bases and J 4 bases; bases outside gene matches: 9. The CDR3 runs to 15 residues. The germline V gene has CDR1 LNHDA and CDR2 SQIVND (reference sequence). The V gene is TRBV19, the J gene TRBJ1-1, with 8 positions matching TRBD1. This clonotype originated in a man between 18 and 29 years old in good health. The sequenced sample was naive CD4+ T cells from blood. The CDR3 loop is CASSLNQGAGTEAFF. The CDR3 nucleotides are TGTGCCAGTAGTCTAAATCAGGGGGCCGGCACTGAAGCTTTCTTT.